This T cell receptor beta chain was profiled in a study of shared clonotypes between healthy human individuals. Using immunoSEQ multiplex PCR, the repertoire was profiled, and TCRdb retains in-frame clones only, with some absent. The data show around 1,100,000 clones, with roughly 80% seen just once and 0.89% held by the top ten. Germline loops: CDR1 SGHTA, CDR2 FQGTGA. The germline V and J ends were trimmed by 6 bases and 6 bases, with 14 bases remaining between them. This CDR3 contains 14 residues. The sequencing input was memory CD4+ T cells from PBMCs. Described subset: CD45RA-negative fraction. The receptor was derived from a man aged 18-30 years in good health. Some clones in this sample may be carry-over from other donors' samples. The V call is TRBV7-3, the J call TRBJ2-2; D uncertain. CDR3 loop: CASRLHGSAGELFF. DNA of the CDR3: TGTGCCAGCAGACTACATGGCTCGGCCGGGGAGCTGTTTTTT.